This TCR beta chain was recovered during a study of cytomegalovirus exposure and HLA in healthy donors (dated by TCRdb to about 2017). About the investigation overall: An earlier analysis of 587 of the donors reported under 300 Gb of sequence data and around 100 million unique TCR beta sequences obtained from roughly 170 million T cells. An early release that covered 500 to 800 HLA-typed donors contained approximately 320 gigabases of sequencing data and around 85 million unique TCR sequences. Of the roughly 400 genotyped donors, approximately 80% were placed in the genetic ancestry cluster associated with self-reported Caucasian donors. The study was designed to test whether signatures of past pathogen exposure could be identified by cataloging public T cell receptors. The T cell repertoires of several hundred subjects were profiled by immunosequencing and related to cytomegalovirus serostatus. Along with the approximately 620-subject first cohort, a separate validation cohort of approximately 110 different subjects was used. To predict cytomegalovirus infection status, the study combined high-throughput TCR immunosequencing, statistical association of individual TCRs with disease status, and machine learning. In a later analysis, previously published TCR beta repertoires from 600 to 850 donors were re-analyzed and high-resolution HLA genotyping was added so that TCR occurrence patterns could be studied. Rather than drawing on any new phenotypic data, the later analysis identified candidate immune exposures from TCR beta sequences and the way those sequences occurred across donors. An earlier analysis of several hundred of the donors used high-throughput TCR beta sequencing to judge whether each TCR beta V gene segment behaved as functional or pseudogenic. Donor age, sex, ethnicity and CMV serostatus were compiled alongside the repertoire data. Genome-wide SNP genotypes for about 65% of the roughly 670 donors were used in a later genetic analysis, which treated that subset as a discovery cohort. All discovery cohort repertoires had been generated using a single sequencing platform. Both class I and class II loci were covered by HLA typing, at four-digit resolution. Typing coverage differed by locus: A, B, C, DRB1 and DQB1 were typed in about 620-640 donors, DQA1 in approximately 520, DPA1 in some 570, and DPB1 in just under 490. Several DR-DQ haplotypes were treated as single units for association and clustering because of strong linkage in the cohort. Across 300 to 400 genotyped donors of the cohort, an average of about 240,000 unique TCR beta nucleotide sequences per donor were sequenced, and roughly 20% of those sequences were non-productive.

The library relied on the immunoSEQ multiplex PCR assay. For the multiplex PCR, a mixture combining 60 forward primers for TCR Vbeta segments and 13 reverse primers for TCR Jbeta segments was used. A multiplex PCR assay on genomic DNA amplified the CDR3 region of rearranged TCR beta genes. The amplified TCR beta libraries were sequenced on the Illumina HiSeq System as 87-base-pair reads. Per the original workflow: Across the 500 to 700 repertoires, a later analysis counted around 80 million unique TCR beta chains, roughly 11 million of which were shared by at least two donors. A nearest-neighbor algorithm error-corrected the raw reads and collapsed the reads into unique sequences, merging closely related sequences to remove PCR and sequencing errors. V, D and J gene segments were assigned by aligning CDR3 sequences to IMGT reference sequences. For a sequence to be retained, a match of at least six nucleotides to both a V gene segment and a J gene segment was required. A rearrangement was called productive if the CDR3 had no stop codons and remained in frame with V and J, and every other rearrangement was called non-productive. Following IMGT convention, CDR3 was defined as the stretch from the second conserved V-encoded cysteine to the conserved J-encoded phenylalanine. Sequences without an unambiguous match to a single V gene segment were excluded from the earlier analysis of almost 600 of the donors. In an earlier analysis of 500 to 750 of the donors, V segments were called functional above 56.7% productive rearrangements and were called segregating when the between-donor standard deviation exceeded 5%. A statistical classification framework was built to diagnose cytomegalovirus status from the catalog of TCR beta chain sequences. In a later analysis, V and J genes were assigned by comparing TCR nucleotide sequences against IMGT/GENE-DB human TR gene sequences. A later analysis assigned CDR3 sequences and most-parsimonious VDJ recombination scenarios with the TCRdist pipeline. In a later analysis, each TCR beta chain was defined by its CDR3 amino acid sequence together with its V-gene family, and reads without a unique V-gene family were excluded. As a way to deal with suspected cross-contamination and a sequencing artifact, a later analysis dropped hundreds of nucleotide sequences that were highly shared and had low generation probability. A later analysis calculated a clonal expansion index for each public chain from normalized within-repertoire ranks of inferred template counts. Generation probabilities in a later analysis came from a VDJ recombination model fitted to out-of-frame rearrangements, and those results were checked against IGoR. In a later analysis, hypergeometric tests were used to score TCR-TCR, TCR-HLA and TCR-CMV co-occurrence, with a repertoire-size bias correction applied to TCR pairs. In a later analysis, false discovery rates were estimated by permuting HLA or CMV assignments 20 times. In a later analysis, co-occurring TCRs were grouped using DBSCAN, and TCRdist sequence similarity was added for clustering within HLA-allele-positive subsets. Repertoires with fewer than 30,000 or more than 120,000 public chains were left out of co-occurrence clustering, as were four to six repertoires with anomalous nucleotide sharing. TCRdb obtained this table from immuneACCESS and retained in-frame rearrangements with V and J assigned. These tables miss some clones; where compared with another copy, unresolved V genes account for less than half of the shortfall, and the remainder is unexplained. The V and J calls and clone size were taken over from that table, and D and trimming were inferred from the DNA. Present in this sample are 120,000 or so clones, roughly 85% of which were seen just once. The top ten constitute about 20% of the sample.

The CDR3 numbers 16 residues from cysteine through phenylalanine. Only the CDR3 DNA is retained, 48 bases long and in frame from the first base. Trimmed from V: 3 bases; trimmed from J: 2 bases; junction bases lacking a gene match: 9. As encoded in the germline V gene, CDR1 is SGHDT while CDR2 is YYEEEE. The cohort consisted of 600 or so healthy bone marrow donors. All cohort members were sampled while nominally healthy, although unrecorded immune exposures were likely present. The donor was CMV seropositive and belonged to the group of around 300 seropositive cohort members. Each donor provided a peripheral blood sample, and peripheral blood mononuclear cells were used for TCR beta sequencing. The Qiagen DNeasy Blood Extraction Kit was used to extract genomic DNA from the blood cell samples. The paper's findings and limits, for the study overall: The classifier was reported to diagnose cytomegalovirus status with high specificity and sensitivity in both the original and validation cohorts. In a later analysis, HLA-associated TCR beta chains were found to be more clonally expanded and to have lower generation probabilities than equally common non-associated chains. It was suggested by the authors that the approach could potentially be generalized to other disease states and immunological phenotypes. Most TCR sequences were observed very rarely across donors, whereas some public TCRs were present in many individuals. The study listed approximately 150 TCR beta chains as associated with cytomegalovirus. Correlated functional status among segregating V segments might reflect linkage disequilibrium, but an unknown experimental factor could not be ruled out. A further reported finding was that TCR beta sequences accurately predicted the HLA-A and HLA-B alleles for most subjects in the first cohort. Because counts were too low, 15 or so rarely observed V segments, including chromosome 9 orphons, were excluded from the earlier analysis of several hundred of the donors. Three of the identified cytomegalovirus-associated TCR beta chains were confirmed in vitro to be specific for cytomegalovirus antigens. A later genetic analysis reported fewer N-insertions in productive TCRs among donors in an Asian-associated ancestry cluster than the roughly 700-donor mean. A later analysis associated 17,000 or so TCR beta sequences with specific HLA alleles at a false discovery rate of 0.05. According to a later analysis, TCR association rates differed among HLA loci, with DRB1 alleles showing the most associated TCRs and HLA-C alleles showing the fewest. Assigning TCR associations to individual alleles was difficult when HLA alleles, especially DR and DQ, strongly co-occurred. The 87-base-pair reads could not distinguish some IMGT-functional V segments, including TRBV6-2 and TRBV6-3, so those segments were excluded. According to a later analysis, most CMV-associated TCR beta chains appeared to be HLA-restricted, and the HLA associations seemed to be driven largely by CMV exposure. In this cohort, only TCR beta chains were sequenced, and detectable features were limited by the absence of alpha or paired-chain data. Because HLA typing was missing for some donors at each locus, association tests included only the typed subset. The only immune exposure information available for the cohort was CMV serostatus. According to a later analysis, parvovirus B19, influenza, CMV and Epstein-Barr virus appeared linked to several top co-occurrence clusters. Broadly in line with IMGT annotations, most TCR beta V segments showed up in productive rearrangements about 87% or about 30% of the time in an earlier analysis of around 600 of the donors. A group of highly shared sequence variants was considered likely to be a technical artifact of the sequencing pipeline. V-gene and J-gene trimming of TCR beta chains was associated with a missense DCLRE1C variant in a later genetic analysis, and the association was replicated in an independent cohort. Roughly uniform sequencing depth across donors was assumed in presence/absence analyses, although this assumption may not hold.

Points on this clone: Its antigen remains unidentified. Qualities for individual bases were not recorded, and no much larger clone is one base off.

Sequencing was done on a sample of PBMCs. The receptor comes from a man between 18 and 29 years old in good health and CMV-seropositive. The chain is made from TRBV5-6 and TRBJ2-3; 7 junctional bases match TRBD1. CDR3 region: CASSSLDRAPTDTQYF. The DNA sequence is given as TGTGCCAGCAGCTCGCTAGACAGGGCCCCCACAGATACGCAGTATTTT.